The 12 T cell receptor beta chains below come from one sample, sequenced in a study of CD8 T cells in ankylosing spondylitis. The study, taken as a whole, reports: Apparently characteristic of ankylosing spondylitis blood was a TCR beta motif (about eight highly homologous variants).

No antigen is known for these receptors. TCRdb reprocessed the 5' RACE reads with MiXCR, giving one entry per CDR3 protein. The repertoire has about 500,000 distinct CDR3 sequences, approximately 11% of them found once; the top ten carry almost 7%. Sequenced: blood, either unsorted or a sorted T cell fraction (not recorded which). Receptor source: a male donor with ankylosing spondylitis.

This clonotype occurred many times. The CDR3 spells CASSLGGTVNTEAFF. The CDR3 DNA sequence: TGCGCCAGCAGCTTGGGTGGGACAGTGAACACTGAAGCTTTCTTT. The genes are TRBV5-1 and TRBJ1-1; 7 nucleotides line up with TRBD1. This CDR3 is 15 amino acids long. CDR1 and CDR2 (germline): SGHRS, YFSETQ. The V segment lost 0 bases and the J segment 0 bases; nucleotides outside the gene matches: 2.

The rearrangement uses TRBV7-2 and TRBJ2-2; TRBD2 is a possible D gene (6 bases). V was shortened by 1 base and J by 0 bases, with 9 bases between the two germline ends. Germline V gene sequence: CDR1 SGHTA, CDR2 FQGNSA. CDR3 length equals 16 residues. CDR3 DNA: TGTGCCAGCAGCTTAGATGGGGGGACGAACACCGGGGAGCTGTTTTTT. It specifies CASSLDGGTNTGELFF.

The V call is TRBV12-3 or TRBV12-4, the J call TRBJ1-2; D gene ambiguous. This CDR3 has 13 residues. The V end was cut by 5 bases, the J end by 5 bases, with 12 bases between. The CDR3 loop reads CASSPGLGYGYTF. The CDR3 nucleotides read TGTGCCAGCAGTCCGGGCCTCGGGTATGGCTACACCTTC.

The chain carries TRBV5-1 and TRBJ2-7; the D gene is possibly TRBD2 (5 bases). V was trimmed by 0 bases and J by 5 bases, leaving 12 bases between them. The CDR3 is 14 residues long. Germline-derived CDR1 and CDR2 are SGHRS and YFSETQ. CDR3 nucleotides: TGCGCCAGCAGCTTGGCCGGGCAGAGGGACGAGCAGTACTTC. This codes for CASSLAGQRDEQYF.

This clonotype was counted only a few times. The chain carries TRBV5-6 and TRBJ2-5; D not certain. Germline-derived CDR1 and CDR2 are SGHDT and YYEEEE. The V end lost 4 bases, the J end lost 0 bases, and 13 bases lay between the germline ends. The CDR3 runs 15 residues. DNA of the CDR3: TGTGCCAGCAGCCCGAAAGAATGGTACCAAGAGACCCAGTACTTC. Protein product: CASSPKEWYQETQYF.

The chain joins TRBV5-1 to TRBJ2-7; 11 bases are shared with TRBD2. The J segment lost 3 bases and the V segment lost 4 bases, leaving 3 bases of the junction unmatched. Per the germline V gene, CDR1 is SGHRS and CDR2 is YFSETQ. This CDR3 has 14 amino acids. CDR3 amino acids: CASSSGTSGYEQYF. The CDR3 DNA is TGCGCCAGCAGCAGCGGGACTAGCGGCTACGAGCAGTACTTC.

This clonotype was observed many times. The chain joins TRBV12-3 or TRBV12-4 to TRBJ2-2, with D perhaps matching TRBD2 (5 bases). CDR3 size: 16 residues. Trimming stripped 7 bases from V and 5 bases from J, with 20 bases between. The CDR3 reads CASMKGPGSGTGELFF. CDR3 DNA: TGTGCCAGCATGAAAGGCCCTGGGAGTGGTACCGGGGAGCTGTTTTTT.

This clonotype has ten or more counts. This chain links TRBV6-2 or TRBV6-3 with TRBJ2-2; D may be TRBD2 (6 bases). Germline loops: CDR1 MNHEY, CDR2 SVGEGT. Trimming stripped 6 bases from V and 5 bases from J, with 10 bases between. The CDR3 is 13 amino acids. DNA of the CDR3: TGTGCCAGCAGAAACGGGGGAACCGGGGAGCTGTTTTTT. Its protein product is CASRNGGTGELFF.

This clonotype was counted a few times. The chain is built from TRBV6-1 and TRBJ1-1; 11 bases agree with TRBD1. Germline CDR1 MNHNS, CDR2 SASEGT. V trimming: 7 bases; J trimming: 5 bases; junction bases outside the gene matches: 15. The CDR3 length is 17 residues. CDR3 nucleotides: TGTGCCAGCAAACGGACAGGGGGCGGATCTGTCGGGACTGAAGCTTTCTTT. Its translation is CASKRTGGGSVGTEAFF.

This clonotype was counted between two and nine times. This sequence joins TRBV14 and TRBJ1-2; D unclear. Trimming removed 4 bases from V and 6 bases from J, with 12 bases in between. Germline-derived CDR1 and CDR2 are SGHDN and FVKESK. The CDR3 sequence is 13 residues long. Here the CDR3 DNA reads TGTGCCAGCAGCCGACGGGTTAATGATGGCTACACCTTC. This sequence encodes CASSRRVNDGYTF.

This clonotype occurred a few times. The rearrangement joins TRBV19 to TRBJ2-1, with 7 bases fitting TRBD2. CDR1 and CDR2 (germline): LNHDA, SQIVND (reference sequence). CDR3 length: 15 residues. With V trimmed by 5 bases and J by 0 bases, 4 bases remained unmatched. CDR3 residues: CASSYPGGSYNEQFF. The CDR3 DNA reads as TGTGCCAGTAGTTATCCGGGAGGCTCCTACAATGAGCAGTTCTTC. The entire variable domain, with the rest obtained from reference TRBV19 and TRBJ2-1, is as follows: DGGITQSPKYLFRKEGQNVTLSCEQNLNHDAMYWYRQDPGQGLRLIYYSQIVNDFQKGDIAEGYSVSREKKESFPLTVTSAQKNPTAFYLCASSYPGGSYNEQFFGPGTRLTVL.

This clonotype was seen repeatedly, ten times or more. V is TRBV12-3 or TRBV12-4 and J is TRBJ2-7; D is perhaps TRBD2 (5 bases). The length of the CDR3 is 12 residues. Trimming shortened V by 6 bases and J by 0 bases, and 6 bases separated the two germline ends. The DNA of the CDR3 is TGTGCCAGCAGCCGGGACTCCTACGAGCAGTACGTC. Translation: CASSRDSYEQYV.